This TCR beta chain was documented in a study of OX40 agonist ivuxolimab in advanced cancers. The repertoire was sequenced with immunoSEQ multiplex PCR; TCRdb's copy has only in-frame clones and lacks some. This sample has roughly 76,000 clones, with approximately 90% found just once. J was trimmed by 6 bases and V by 4 bases; bases with no gene match: 7. Germline V lookup: CDR1 SGDLS, CDR2 YYNGEE. The CDR3 runs to 15 residues. Sequenced here: CD4+ or CD8+ T cells sorted from blood, sampled in a trial of the OX40 agonist ivuxolimab. The chain uses TRBV9 and TRBJ1-4; 9 positions agree with TRBD1. This TCR was recovered from an adult with an advanced solid tumor such as melanoma, head and neck, liver or kidney cancer. CDR3 residues: CASSIRTGAYEKLFF. CDR3 sequence (DNA): TGTGCCAGCAGCATCAGGACAGGGGCGTATGAAAAACTGTTTTTT.